This T cell receptor beta chain was profiled in a study of blood T cell repertoires in COVID-19. About the research overall: PBMCs, B-cell-depleted T cells, or T cells were the source of the cDNA or gDNA that made up the material.

CDR1 is SGHNT and CDR2 is YYREEE in the germline V gene (reference sequence). After removal of 2 bases from V and 5 bases from J, the junction contained 12 bases not matched to a gene. The CDR3 sequence is 17 residues long. Clones were read by immunoSEQ multiplex PCR, and TCRdb kept only the in-frame ones, dropping some. The top ten hold 3.5% to 4% of the sample, which has a few hundred thousand clones, around 85% seen once. Material for sequencing was peripheral blood. This chain links TRBV5-4 with TRBJ1-2, with TRBD1 identical over 10 bases. The sequence came from a young woman with acute or convalescent COVID-19. The CDR3 protein is CASSFGGGTGERYGYTF. In DNA, the CDR3 is TGTGCCAGCAGCTTCGGTGGCGGGACAGGGGAGAGGTATGGCTACACCTTC.